This T cell receptor (beta chain) was identified during a study of blood T cell repertoires in COVID-19. The overall study: The samples span acute and convalescent COVID-19 from the United States, Italy and Spain. Sample material is recorded as cDNA or gDNA derived from T cells, B-cell-depleted T cells, or PBMCs.

Original processing notes: Amplification with reference gene primers provided the estimates of nucleated cell counts. Clones were sequenced by immunoSEQ multiplex PCR, and TCRdb holds only the in-frame ones, with some missing. V and J calls and clone size come straight from that table; D and trimming were deduced from the DNA. The table includes around 160,000 clones, more than 70% detected once. The V segment lost 4 bases and the J segment 3 bases; nucleotides outside the gene matches: 2. Germline V gives CDR1 MNHEY, CDR2 SVGEGT. The CDR3 has 13 residues. This chain links TRBV6-2 or TRBV6-3 with TRBJ1-2; 7 bases are a match to TRBD1. Sequenced: peripheral blood. This clonotype was obtained from a human donor in a cohort sampled during active COVID-19. CDR3 DNA sequence: TGTGCCAGCAGTTTCGGGACAGACTATGGCTACACCTTC. Encoded protein: CASSFGTDYGYTF.